These 7 T cell receptor beta chains were all obtained from the same sample, sequenced in a study of ipilimumab plus nivolumab after autologous stem cell transplantation. Assay: immunoSEQ multiplex PCR; the TCRdb copy retains only in-frame clones and omits some. The profile shows 15,000 to 20,000 clones, about four fifths of them singletons. Sequenced material: PBMCs, taken in a trial of ipilimumab plus nivolumab as post-transplant consolidation. These receptors originate from a male donor with diffuse large B-cell lymphoma.

V usage is TRBV19 and J usage is TRBJ1-2; D unresolved. The CDR3 extends over 13 amino acids. Germline-derived CDR1 and CDR2 are LNHDA and SQIVND (reference sequence). Between the trimmed V and J ends, which lost 4 bases and 2 bases, there was a span of 8 bases. This chain's CDR3 is CASSSQGNYGYTF. The DNA for the CDR3 is TGTGCCAGTAGTAGTCAAGGGAACTATGGCTACACCTTC.

V and J are TRBV6-1 and TRBJ1-6, with 9 bases fitting TRBD1. Germline trimming cut 5 bases from V and 2 bases from J; bases unmatched to any gene: 10. Germline CDR1 is MNHNS and CDR2 is SASEGT. The CDR3 runs 18 residues. CDR3 nucleotide sequence: TGTGCCAGCAGTCAAGACAGGGGGGAGGGCCCCTATAATTCACCCCTCCACTTT. This sequence encodes CASSQDRGEGPYNSPLHF.

V is TRBV15 and J is TRBJ2-5; D gene unclear. Germline CDR1 LNHNV, CDR2 YYDKDF (reference sequence). The ends were cut back, 4 bases at V and 5 bases at J, with 17 bases in the middle. The CDR3 loop spans 15 amino acids. The CDR3 here is CATSTDRGSGETQYF. As DNA, the CDR3 is TGTGCCACCAGCACCGATCGAGGATCGGGTGAGACCCAGTACTTC.

This clone has only a few counts. The V and J genes are TRBV4-1 and TRBJ2-2; TRBD1 agrees at 7 bases. CDR3 length: 15 amino acids. V was clipped by 1 base and J by 8 bases; unmatched bases: 7. The germline V gene has CDR1 MGHRA and CDR2 YSYEKL. CDR3 DNA: TGCGCCAGCAGCCAAGCTTGGACAGGTGGGGGGGAGCTGTTTTTT. As protein: CASSQAWTGGGELFF.

The chain uses TRBV7-2 and TRBJ2-7, with D uncertain. Trimming took off 2 bases at V and 3 bases at J, with 14 bases between the two ends. In germline, CDR1 is SGHTA, CDR2 FQGNSA. The CDR3 has 15 amino acids. CDR3 DNA: TGTGCCAGCAGCTTAATGTCCGCGGACGTCTACGAGCAGTACTTC. As protein: CASSLMSADVYEQYF. Full variable domain (missing parts from reference TRBV7-2 and TRBJ2-7): GAGVSQSPSNKVTEKGKDVELRCDPISGHTALYWYRQSLGQGLEFLIYFQGNSAPDKSGLPSDRFSAERTGGSVSTLTIQRTQQEDSAVYLCASSLMSADVYEQYFGPGTRLTVT.

J is TRBJ2-3 and V is TRBV9, with D perhaps given as TRBD1 or TRBD2 (5 bases each). V lost 0 bases and J 5 bases, leaving 16 bases between the germline ends. CDR1 and CDR2 (germline): SGDLS, YYNGEE. The CDR3 extends over 16 amino acids. CDR3 bases: TGTGCCAGCAGCGTAGAGGGTTGGGGGTACCAAGATACGCAGTATTTT. This gives the protein CASSVEGWGYQDTQYF. Full variable domain (rest looked up from reference TRBV9 and TRBJ2-3): DSGVTQTPKHLITATGQRVTLRCSPRSGDLSVYWYQQSLDQGLQFLIQYYNGEERAKGNILERFSAQQFPDLHSELNLSSLELGDSALYFCASSVEGWGYQDTQYFGPGTRLTVL.

The table lists this clone with a few counts. V and J are TRBV6-5 and TRBJ1-2, with D possibly matching TRBD1 (5 bases). Germline CDR1 is MNHEY and CDR2 is SVGAGI. The CDR3 is 14 amino acids. The ends were cut back, 7 bases at V and 5 bases at J, with 17 bases in the middle. CDR3 loop: CASTPGGTRYGYTF. The CDR3 bases are TGTGCCAGCACCCCCGGCGGGACCCGATATGGCTACACCTTC.